The present TCR beta chain was sequenced within a study of cytomegalovirus exposure and HLA in healthy donors. This CDR3 has 16 residues. V gave up 1 base and J gave up 2 bases, with 12 bases separating them. Per the germline V gene, CDR1 is SNHLY and CDR2 is FYNNEI. The PCR made use of 60 Vbeta and 13 Jbeta primers. The data were produced by immunoSEQ multiplex PCR, yet TCRdb's version contains in-frame clones alone and is incomplete. This sample has 150,000 to 200,000 clones; roughly 75% occur once, and the top ten carry about 11%. Study conclusions and caveats: It was in a later analysis that TCR association rates were seen to vary by HLA locus, highest for DRB1 and lowest for HLA-C. A later analysis linked a missense DCLRE1C variant to TCR beta V- and J-gene trimming.

Of note for this clone: Antigen: not known.

Input material: PBMCs. This clonotype was sampled from a man in his late teens or twenties in good health and CMV-seropositive. The chain joins TRBV2 to TRBJ2-1; maybe TRBD2 (6 bases). CDR3 DNA: TGTGCCAGCAGTGAAGTGGGGGGAAGGACCTACAATGAGCAGTTCTTC. It is translated as CASSEVGGRTYNEQFF.